This TCR beta chain was recovered during a study of T cell responses to AZD1222 COVID-19 vaccine. Study-wide points: Only five to seven individuals given AZD1222 were seropositive at baseline. Among vaccine-associated CD4 TCRs, coverage spanned spike, with dominance at 160-218 and 743-854.

Germline CDR1 is MNHEY and CDR2 is SVGAGI. The CDR3 covers 15 residues. The V end lost 7 bases, the J end lost 0 bases, and 13 bases lay between the germline ends. On this clone: Its target is unknown.

Pooled samples include second doses given at about 4 or 12 weeks. The method was immunoSEQ multiplex PCR; TCRdb's version includes in-frame clones alone and lacks a portion of them. The sample consists of over 95,000 clones, 65% to 85% of them appearing once. The chain couples TRBV6-5 to TRBJ1-5, with a tentative D call TRBD1 (5 bases). The specimen comprised peripheral blood, sampled 28 days after the second AZD1222 dose. This receptor was obtained from an adult who received the AZD1222 COVID-19 vaccine. This CDR3 reads CASKDPGVSNQPQHF. CDR3 in DNA: TGTGCCAGCAAAGACCCGGGGGTTAGCAATCAGCCCCAGCATTTT.